These 10 T cell receptor beta chains came from one sample sequenced in a study of molecular identifiers for immune sequencing clone quantification. TCRdb fed the PCR reads into MiXCR, producing one record per CDR3 protein. The data show approximately 320,000 distinct CDR3 sequences, over 20% seen once. Sequencing input: naive CD8+ T cells from blood, with Jurkat cell RNA spiked in. Subset specified: FACS-sorted CD8+CD4-CCR7+CD45RA+ naive T cells. The source is a human donor in good health. Some libraries in this study had Jurkat cell RNA spiked in.

At least ten counts were recorded for this clonotype. This chain links TRBV12-3 or TRBV12-4 with TRBJ1-2; 11 bases agree with TRBD1. The CDR3 is made up of 16 amino acids. Trimming removed 5 bases from V and 4 bases from J; junction bases left unmatched: 9. The CDR3 protein is CASSTGQGATIYGYTF. CDR3 bases: TGTGCCAGCAGTACCGGACAGGGGGCCACCATCTATGGCTACACCTTC.

This clonotype was recorded many times. The genes are TRBV29-1 and TRBJ1-5; D unresolved. Looked up from germline, CDR1 is SQVTM and CDR2 is ANQGSEA. V dropped 3 bases and J dropped 5 bases, with 17 bases sitting between them. This CDR3 comprises 15 residues. The CDR3 DNA sequence: TGCAGCGTTGAGCCGGATGGAAGCTTCGATCAGCCCCAGCATTTT. It yields the protein CSVEPDGSFDQPQHF.

This clonotype was observed many times. The gene calls are TRBV4-3 and TRBJ1-5; D gene unclear. From germline, CDR1 is LGHNA and CDR2 YSLEER. The V and J ends lost 2 bases and 3 bases respectively, with 11 bases between them. The CDR3 is 15 amino acids. CDR3 DNA sequence: TGCGCCAGCAGCCAATTCCGGGCAGTCAATCAGCCCCAGCATTTT. The encoded protein is CASSQFRAVNQPQHF.

The table lists this clonotype with a few counts. V usage is TRBV13 and J usage is TRBJ2-7, with D possibly called TRBD1 or TRBD2 (6 bases each). This CDR3 comprises 16 residues. Germline V gene sequence: CDR1 PRHDT, CDR2 FYEKMQ (reference sequence). Trimming removed 0 bases at V and 6 bases at J, with 18 bases between. This CDR3 is CASSLGVGGLVLEQYF. The CDR3 nucleotides read TGTGCCAGCAGCTTAGGAGTTGGGGGGCTGGTACTCGAGCAGTACTTC.

This clonotype was counted a few times. This rearrangement joins TRBV12-3 or TRBV12-4 to TRBJ2-7; TRBD1 might be the D (7 bases). CDR3 size: 15 residues. V lost 5 bases to trimming and J lost 2 bases, with 16 bases between them. The CDR3 DNA reads TGTGCCAGCAGTGGCGGGACAGTCCCCACCTACGAGCAGTACTTC. The encoded protein is CASSGGTVPTYEQYF.

This clonotype appeared many times. This chain connects TRBV28 to TRBJ2-7; D is perhaps TRBD1 (5 bases). Trimming removed 3 bases at V and 3 bases at J, with 6 bases between. The germline CDR1 and CDR2 sequences are MDHEN and SYDVKM. This CDR3 is 12 amino acids long. The CDR3 region has the DNA TGTGCCAGCAGTTTCAGGGACTACGAGCAGTACTTC. It encodes CASSFRDYEQYF.

This clonotype was picked up many times. The chain employs TRBV20-1 and TRBJ1-5, with D possibly being TRBD1 (5 bases). The germline CDR1 and CDR2 sequences are DFQATT and SNEGSKA (reference sequence). The CDR3 length is 16 residues. Trimming stripped 0 bases from V and 6 bases from J, with 18 bases between. The CDR3 reads CSARDLAGRVGQPQHF. CDR3 bases: TGCAGTGCTAGAGATCTGGCAGGGAGAGTCGGTCAGCCCCAGCATTTT.

V gene TRBV27 combines with J gene TRBJ2-3; 11 nucleotides line up with TRBD2. The germline V gene has CDR1 MNHEY and CDR2 SMNVEV (reference sequence). The junction had 5 bases not matched to a gene; V was cut back by 6 bases and J by 0 bases. The CDR3 runs 16 residues. CDR3 amino acids: CASRLRTSGSTDTQYF. DNA of the CDR3: TGTGCCAGCAGACTTCGGACTAGCGGGAGCACAGATACGCAGTATTTT.

With regard to this clonotype: A much larger clone is a single base away; this may be a read error. This chain links TRBV9 with TRBJ1-1; 10 bases align to TRBD1. The V gene's germline CDR1 is SGDLS and CDR2 YYNGEE. CDR3 length: 14 residues. The CDR3 loop reads CASSGDRGPTGAFF. CDR3 bases: TGTGCCAGCAGCGGAGACAGGGGGCCCACTGGAGCTTTCTTT.

About this clonotype: Possible read error: a much larger clone is one base away. This rearrangement joins TRBV7-9 to TRBJ1-2; perhaps TRBD1 as D (6 bases). Germline-derived CDR1 and CDR2 are SEHNR and FQNEAQ (reference sequence). V was clipped by 11 bases and J by 7 bases, with 17 bases between them. The CDR3 consists of 12 residues. The CDR3 region is CAGTTAGAGYTF. CDR3 nucleotide sequence: TGTGCCGGCACCACAGCAGGGGCTGGCTACACCTTC.